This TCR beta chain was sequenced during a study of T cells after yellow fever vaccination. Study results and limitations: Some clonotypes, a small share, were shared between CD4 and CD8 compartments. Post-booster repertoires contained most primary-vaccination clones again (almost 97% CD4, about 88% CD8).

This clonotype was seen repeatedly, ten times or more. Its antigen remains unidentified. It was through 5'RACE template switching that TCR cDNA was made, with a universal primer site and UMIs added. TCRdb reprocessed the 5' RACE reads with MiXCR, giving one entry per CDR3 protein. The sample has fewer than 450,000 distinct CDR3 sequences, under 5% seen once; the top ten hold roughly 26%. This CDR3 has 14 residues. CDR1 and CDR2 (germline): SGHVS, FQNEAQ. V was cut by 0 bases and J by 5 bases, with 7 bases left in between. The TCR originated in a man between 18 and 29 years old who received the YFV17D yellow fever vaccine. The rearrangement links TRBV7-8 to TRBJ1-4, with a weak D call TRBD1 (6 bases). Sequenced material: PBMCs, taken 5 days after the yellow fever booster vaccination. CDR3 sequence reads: CASSLAGGNEKLFF. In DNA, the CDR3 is TGTGCCAGCAGCTTAGCGGGGGGCAATGAAAAACTGTTTTTT.